The T cell receptor (beta chain) described here comes from a study of vaccination effects on CD4 cells after COVID-19. About the study: The study sampled a few convalescent patients both early and late after vaccination. Samples were taken post-vaccine, and their median timing was 72 days after the second dose.

Germline V lookup: CDR1 LNHDA, CDR2 SQIVND (reference sequence). V lost 7 bases, J lost 3 bases, and 4 bases stayed unmatched. This CDR3 is built from 13 residues. The study's findings and limits: Clones induced by infection and by vaccine showed marked clonal contraction late after vaccination.

To note about this clone: What it binds is not known.

This table comes from immunoSEQ multiplex PCR, and its TCRdb copy is limited to in-frame clones, with some not included. The sample yields 15,000 to 20,000 clones, around 80% seen once. Pools of viral peptides were used by the ViraFEST assay to expand antigen-specific CD4+ T cells ahead of sequencing. Following a roughly ten-day culture, CD4+ T cells were purified. Infection dated between March and December 2020, before the Alpha, Beta and Delta variants reached the United States. Two-dose BNT162b2 or mRNA-1273 vaccination was given to participants. The culture medium for 1.5 million to 2.5 million PBMC per well included about 9.2 IU/ml IL-2 and about 9.1 ug/ml peptides.

The sequencing used CD4+ T cells from PBMCs cultured with SARS-CoV-2 spike peptides, collected after COVID-19 vaccination. This sequence originates from a human donor who had a prior SARS-CoV-2 infection. The chain combines TRBV19 with TRBJ2-7; 9 bases match TRBD1. The CDR3 loop reads CASKRQGGYEQYF. CDR3 bases: TGTGCCAGTAAGAGACAGGGGGGCTACGAGCAGTACTTC.